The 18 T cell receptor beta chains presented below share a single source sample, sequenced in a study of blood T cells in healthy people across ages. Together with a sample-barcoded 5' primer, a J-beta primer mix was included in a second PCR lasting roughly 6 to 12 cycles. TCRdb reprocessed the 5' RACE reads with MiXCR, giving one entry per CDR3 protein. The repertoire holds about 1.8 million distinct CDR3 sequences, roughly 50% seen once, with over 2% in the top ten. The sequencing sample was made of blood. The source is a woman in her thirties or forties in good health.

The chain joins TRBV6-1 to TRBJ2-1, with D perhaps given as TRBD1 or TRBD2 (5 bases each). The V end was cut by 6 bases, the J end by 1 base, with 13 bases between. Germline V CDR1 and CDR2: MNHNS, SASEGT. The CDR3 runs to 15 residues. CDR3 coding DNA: TGTGCCAGCAGGACCGGGACCGTTTCCTACAATGAGCAGTTCTTC. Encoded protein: CASRTGTVSYNEQFF.

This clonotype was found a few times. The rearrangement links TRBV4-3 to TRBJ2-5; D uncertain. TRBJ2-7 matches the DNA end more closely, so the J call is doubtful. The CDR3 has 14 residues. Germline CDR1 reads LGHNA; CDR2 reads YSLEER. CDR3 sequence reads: CASSQDWGGDEQYF. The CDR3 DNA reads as TGCGCCAGCAGCCAAGATTGGGGTGGCGACGAGCAGTACTTC.

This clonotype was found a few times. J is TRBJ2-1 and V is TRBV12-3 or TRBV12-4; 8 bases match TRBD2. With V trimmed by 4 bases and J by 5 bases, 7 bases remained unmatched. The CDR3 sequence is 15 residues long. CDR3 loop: CASSYERGSHNEQFF. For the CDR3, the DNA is TGTGCCAGCAGTTACGAGCGGGGGAGCCACAATGAGCAGTTCTTC.

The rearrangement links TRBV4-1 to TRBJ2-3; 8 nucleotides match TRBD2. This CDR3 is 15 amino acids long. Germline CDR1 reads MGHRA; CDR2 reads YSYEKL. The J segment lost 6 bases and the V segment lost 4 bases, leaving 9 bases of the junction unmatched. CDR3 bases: TGCGCCAGCAGCCGAGTACTAGCGGACCGGGATACGCAGTATTTT. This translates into CASSRVLADRDTQYF.

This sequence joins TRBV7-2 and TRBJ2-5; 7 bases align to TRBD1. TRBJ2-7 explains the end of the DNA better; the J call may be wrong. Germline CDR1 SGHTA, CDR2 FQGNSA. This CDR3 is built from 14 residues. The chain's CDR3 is CASSTKGGDCEQYF. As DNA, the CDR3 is TGTGCCAGCAGCACAAAAGGGGGCGATTGCGAGCAGTACTTC.

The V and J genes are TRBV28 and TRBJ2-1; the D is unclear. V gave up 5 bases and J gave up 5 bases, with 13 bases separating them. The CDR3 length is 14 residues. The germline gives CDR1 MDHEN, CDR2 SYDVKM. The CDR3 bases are TGTGCCAGCAGTACCCTAAGATCCCACAATGAGCAGTTCTTC. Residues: CASSTLRSHNEQFF.

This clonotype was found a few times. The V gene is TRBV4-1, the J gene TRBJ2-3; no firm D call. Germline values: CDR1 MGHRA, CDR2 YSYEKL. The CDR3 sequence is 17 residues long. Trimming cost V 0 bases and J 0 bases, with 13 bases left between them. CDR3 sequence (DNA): TGCGCCAGCAGCCAAGATTCCCCATCGATAAGCACAGATACGCAGTATTTT. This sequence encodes CASSQDSPSISTDTQYF.

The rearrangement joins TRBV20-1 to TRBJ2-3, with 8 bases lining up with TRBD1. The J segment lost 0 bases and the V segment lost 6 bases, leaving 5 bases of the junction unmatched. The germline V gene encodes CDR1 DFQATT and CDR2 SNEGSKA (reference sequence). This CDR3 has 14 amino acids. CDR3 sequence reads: CSALTGGSTDTQYF. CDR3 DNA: TGCAGTGCACTAACAGGGGGTAGCACAGATACGCAGTATTTT.

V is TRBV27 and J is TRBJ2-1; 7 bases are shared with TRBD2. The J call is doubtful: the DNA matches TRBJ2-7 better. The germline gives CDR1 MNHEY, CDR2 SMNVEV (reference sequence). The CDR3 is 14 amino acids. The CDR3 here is CASSGGGLYNEQYF. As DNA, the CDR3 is TGTGCCAGCAGTGGGGGGGGATTATACAATGAGCAGTACTTC.

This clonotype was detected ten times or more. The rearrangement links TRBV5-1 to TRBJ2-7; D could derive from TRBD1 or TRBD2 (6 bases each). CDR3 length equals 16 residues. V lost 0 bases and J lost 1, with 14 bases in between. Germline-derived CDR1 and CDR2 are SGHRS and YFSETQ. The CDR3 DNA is TGCGCCAGCAGCTTGGCGGGGGCCGGGCGATCCTACGAGCAGTACTTC. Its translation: CASSLAGAGRSYEQYF.

This CDR3 reads CASSPGSPGGEQFF. Written as DNA, the CDR3 is TGTGCCAGCAGCCCCGGGTCCCCTGGGGGTGAGCAGTTCTTC. This chain connects TRBV7-9 to TRBJ2-1, with D perhaps assigned TRBD1 or TRBD2 (5 bases each). V dropped 5 bases and J dropped 9 bases, with 17 bases sitting between them. CDR3 size: 14 residues. The germline gives CDR1 SEHNR, CDR2 FQNEAQ (reference sequence).

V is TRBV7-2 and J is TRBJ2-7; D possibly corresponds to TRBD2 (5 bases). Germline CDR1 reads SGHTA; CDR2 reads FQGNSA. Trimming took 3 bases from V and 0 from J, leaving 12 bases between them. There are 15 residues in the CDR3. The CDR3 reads CASSFYPSGSYEQYF. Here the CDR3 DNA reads TGTGCCAGCAGCTTTTATCCAAGCGGCTCCTACGAGCAGTACTTC. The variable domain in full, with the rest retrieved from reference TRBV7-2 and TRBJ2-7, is GAGVSQSPSNKVTEKGKDVELRCDPISGHTALYWYRQSLGQGLEFLIYFQGNSAPDKSGLPSDRFSAERTGGSVSTLTIQRTQQEDSAVYLCASSFYPSGSYEQYFGPGTRLTVT.

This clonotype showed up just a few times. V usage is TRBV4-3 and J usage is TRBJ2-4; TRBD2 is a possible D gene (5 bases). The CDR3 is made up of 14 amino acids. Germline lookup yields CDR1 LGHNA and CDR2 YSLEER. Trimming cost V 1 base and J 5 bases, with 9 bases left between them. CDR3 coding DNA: TGCGCCAGCAGCCAAGTTGCAGCGGAAAACATTCAGTACTTC. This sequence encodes CASSQVAAENIQYF.

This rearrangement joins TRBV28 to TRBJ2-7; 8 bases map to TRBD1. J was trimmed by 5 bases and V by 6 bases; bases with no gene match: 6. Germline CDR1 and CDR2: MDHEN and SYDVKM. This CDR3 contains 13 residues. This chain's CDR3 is CASRLTGEDEQYF. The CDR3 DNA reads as TGTGCCAGCAGGTTGACAGGGGAGGACGAGCAGTACTTC.

The CDR3 nucleotides are TGTGCCAGCAGCTTGCGACAGGCCCTAGATACGCAGTATTTT. Amino acids: CASSLRQALDTQYF. The chain couples TRBV5-6 to TRBJ2-3, with D perhaps TRBD1 (6 bases). The V gene lost 1 base and the J gene lost 5 bases, with 11 bases spanning the gap. This CDR3 spans 14 amino acids. CDR1 and CDR2 from the germline V gene are SGHDT and YYEEEE.

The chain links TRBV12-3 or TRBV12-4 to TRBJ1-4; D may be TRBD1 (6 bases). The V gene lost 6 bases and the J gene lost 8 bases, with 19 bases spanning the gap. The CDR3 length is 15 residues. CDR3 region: CASSPLTGIGEKLFF. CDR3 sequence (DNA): TGTGCCAGCAGCCCTCTTACAGGGATTGGGGAAAAACTGTTTTTT.

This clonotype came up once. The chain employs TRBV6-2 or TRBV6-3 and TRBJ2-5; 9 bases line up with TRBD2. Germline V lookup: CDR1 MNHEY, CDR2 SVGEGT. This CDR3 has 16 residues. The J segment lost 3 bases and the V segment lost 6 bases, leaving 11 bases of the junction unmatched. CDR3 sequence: CASRRRSGGLEETQYF. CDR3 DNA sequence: TGTGCCAGCAGACGCAGGAGCGGGGGGTTAGAAGAGACCCAGTACTTC.

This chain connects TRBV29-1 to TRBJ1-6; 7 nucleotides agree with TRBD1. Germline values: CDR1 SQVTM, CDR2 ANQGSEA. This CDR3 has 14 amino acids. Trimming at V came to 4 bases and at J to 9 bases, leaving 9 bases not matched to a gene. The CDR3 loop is CSVAGQGDGSPLHF. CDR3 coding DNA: TGCAGCGTTGCCGGGCAGGGGGACGGTTCACCCCTCCACTTT.